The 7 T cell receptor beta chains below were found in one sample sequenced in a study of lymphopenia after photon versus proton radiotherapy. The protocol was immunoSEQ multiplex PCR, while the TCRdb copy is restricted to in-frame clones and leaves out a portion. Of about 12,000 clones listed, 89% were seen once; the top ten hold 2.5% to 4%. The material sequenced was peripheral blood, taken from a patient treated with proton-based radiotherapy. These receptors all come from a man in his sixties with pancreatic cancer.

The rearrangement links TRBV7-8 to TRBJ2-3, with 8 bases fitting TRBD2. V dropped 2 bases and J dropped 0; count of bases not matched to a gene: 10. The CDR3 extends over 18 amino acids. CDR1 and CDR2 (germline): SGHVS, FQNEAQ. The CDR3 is CASSLMASGGTSTDTQYF. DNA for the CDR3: TGTGCCAGCAGCTTAATGGCCTCGGGAGGGACTAGCACAGATACGCAGTATTTT. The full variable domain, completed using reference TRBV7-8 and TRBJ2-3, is GAGVSQSPRYKVAKRGQDVALRCDPISGHVSLFWYQQALGQGPEFLTYFQNEAQLDKSGLPSDRFFAERPEGSVSTLKIQRTQQEDSAVYLCASSLMASGGTSTDTQYFGPGTRLTVL.

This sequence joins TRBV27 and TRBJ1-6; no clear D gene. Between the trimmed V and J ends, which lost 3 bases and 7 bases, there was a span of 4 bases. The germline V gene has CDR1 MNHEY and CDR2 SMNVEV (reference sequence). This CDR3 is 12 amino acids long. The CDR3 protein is CASSFRNSPLHF. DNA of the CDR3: TGTGCCAGCAGTTTTAGGAATTCACCCCTCCACTTT.

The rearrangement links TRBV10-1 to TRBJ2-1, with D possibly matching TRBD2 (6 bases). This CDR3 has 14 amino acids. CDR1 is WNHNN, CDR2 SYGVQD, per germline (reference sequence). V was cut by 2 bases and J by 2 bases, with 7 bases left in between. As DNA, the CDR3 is TGCGCCAGCAGTGAGCTAGCGACCTACAATGAGCAGTTCTTC. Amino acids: CASSELATYNEQFF.

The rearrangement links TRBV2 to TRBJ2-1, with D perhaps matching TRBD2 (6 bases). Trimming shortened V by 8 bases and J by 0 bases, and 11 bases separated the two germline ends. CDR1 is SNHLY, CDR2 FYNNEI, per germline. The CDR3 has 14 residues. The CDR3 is CASGVGGSYNEQFF. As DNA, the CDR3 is TGTGCCAGCGGGGTGGGGGGCTCCTACAATGAGCAGTTCTTC.

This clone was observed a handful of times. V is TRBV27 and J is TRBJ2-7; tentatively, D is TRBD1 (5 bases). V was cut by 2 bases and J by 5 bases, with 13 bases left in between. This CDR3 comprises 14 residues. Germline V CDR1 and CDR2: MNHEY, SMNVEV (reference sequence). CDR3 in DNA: TGTGCCAGCAGTTTAGGTATTCCAGGGAACGAGCAGTACTTC. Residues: CASSLGIPGNEQYF.

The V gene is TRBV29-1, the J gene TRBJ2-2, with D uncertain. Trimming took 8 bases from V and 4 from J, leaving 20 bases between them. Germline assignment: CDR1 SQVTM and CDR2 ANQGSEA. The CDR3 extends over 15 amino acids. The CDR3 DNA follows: TGCAGCCCGCCCCCGGATCCCTCGGGCACCGGGGAGCTGTTTTTT. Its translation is CSPPPDPSGTGELFF.

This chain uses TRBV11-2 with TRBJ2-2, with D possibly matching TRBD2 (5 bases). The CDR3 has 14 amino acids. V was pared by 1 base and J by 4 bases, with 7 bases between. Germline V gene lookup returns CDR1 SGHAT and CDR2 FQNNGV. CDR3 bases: TGTGCCAGCAGCTTAGTCGGGGTCACCGGGGAGCTGTTTTTT. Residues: CASSLVGVTGELFF. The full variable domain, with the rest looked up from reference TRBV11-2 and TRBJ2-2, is EAGVAQSPRYKIIEKRQSVAFWCNPISGHATLYWYQQILGQGPKLLIQFQNNGVVDDSQLPKDRFSAERLKGVDSTLKIQPAKLEDSAVYLCASSLVGVTGELFFGEGSRLTVL.